This T cell receptor beta chain was captured in a study of blood T cell repertoires in COVID-19. Study-wide background: PBMCs, B-cell-depleted T cells, or T cells provided the cDNA or gDNA that made up the material.

Data came from immunoSEQ multiplex PCR; TCRdb stores just in-frame clones and leaves some out. Of around 190,000 clones in the sample, 60% to 85% were seen once. The CDR3 length is 15 residues. Trimming shortened V by 0 bases and J by 4 bases, and 9 bases separated the two germline ends. Per germline, CDR1 SEHNR and CDR2 FQNEAQ (reference sequence). Sequencing was performed on peripheral blood. The source is a woman aged 45-65 years with active or convalescent COVID-19. The chain carries TRBV7-9 and TRBJ2-2, with D perhaps matching TRBD1 (5 bases). CDR3 sequence: CASSLAGPRTGELFF. The CDR3 coding sequence is TGTGCCAGCAGCTTAGCGGGGCCTCGCACCGGGGAGCTGTTTTTT.